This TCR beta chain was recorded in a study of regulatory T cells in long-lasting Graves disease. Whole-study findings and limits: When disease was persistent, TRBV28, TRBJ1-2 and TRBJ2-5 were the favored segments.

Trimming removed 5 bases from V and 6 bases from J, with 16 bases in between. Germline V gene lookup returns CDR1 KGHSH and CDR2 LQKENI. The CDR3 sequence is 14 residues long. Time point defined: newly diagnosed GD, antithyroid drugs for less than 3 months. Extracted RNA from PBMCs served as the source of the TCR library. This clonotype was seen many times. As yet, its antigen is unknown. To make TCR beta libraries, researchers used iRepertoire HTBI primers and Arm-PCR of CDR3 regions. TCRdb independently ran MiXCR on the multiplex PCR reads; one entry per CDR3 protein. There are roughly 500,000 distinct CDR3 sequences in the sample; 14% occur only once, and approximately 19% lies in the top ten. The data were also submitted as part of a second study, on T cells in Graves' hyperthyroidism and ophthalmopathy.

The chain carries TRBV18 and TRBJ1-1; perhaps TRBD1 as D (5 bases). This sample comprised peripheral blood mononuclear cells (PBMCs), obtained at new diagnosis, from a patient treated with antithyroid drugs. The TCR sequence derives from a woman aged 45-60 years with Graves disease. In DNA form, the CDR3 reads TGTGCCAGCTCAGCAGCGGGGGTTGGGTCTGAAGCTTTCTTT. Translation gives CASSAAGVGSEAFF. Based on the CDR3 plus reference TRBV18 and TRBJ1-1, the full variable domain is NAGVMQNPRHLVRRRGQEARLRCSPMKGHSHVYWYRQLPEEGLKFMVYLQKENIIDESGMPKERFSAEFPKEGPSILRIQQVVRGDSAAYFCASSAAGVGSEAFFGQGTRLTVV.